Listed here is a single T cell receptor beta chain. Its cognate antigen is unknown. PCR used 60 Vbeta primers and 13 Jbeta primers. The repertoire was sequenced with immunoSEQ multiplex PCR; TCRdb's copy has only in-frame clones and lacks some. The sample has some 140,000 clones, approximately 80% seen once. Per the germline V gene, CDR1 is WSHSY and CDR2 is SAAADI. This CDR3 contains 14 residues. With 6 bases clipped from V and 2 bases from J, the junction kept 5 bases outside the gene matches. This sample stems from a study of cytomegalovirus exposure and HLA in healthy donors. Study-wide results and limits: Using a false discovery rate of 0.05, a later analysis showed that 15,000 to 20,000 TCR beta sequences were associated with HLA alleles. Per a later analysis, HLA-associated TCR beta chains showed more clonal expansion than other, equally common TCR beta chains. Some V segments could not be told apart, so they were left out, TRBV6-2 and TRBV6-3 among them. Among TCR sequences, most were rare, though some public TCRs appeared in many donors.

The chain recombines TRBV10-2 with TRBJ2-3; TRBD1 agrees at 7 bases. Sequenced input: PBMCs. This TCR derives from a man younger than 40 in good health and CMV-seronegative. CDR3 in amino acids: CASRITGDTDTQYF. In nucleotides, the CDR3 is TGCGCCAGCAGGATAACAGGGGACACAGATACGCAGTATTTT.